The 21 T cell receptor beta chains below were found in one sample sequenced in a study of OX40 agonist ivuxolimab in advanced cancers. Repertoires were generated with immunoSEQ multiplex PCR, while TCRdb's copy carries only in-frame clones and drops some. The table has 60,000 to 80,000 clones, roughly 84% seen once. Sequenced material: CD4+ or CD8+ T cells sorted from blood, taken in a trial of the OX40 agonist ivuxolimab. The receptors stem from an adult with an advanced solid tumor such as melanoma, head and neck, liver or kidney cancer.

This clone was detected a few times. V is TRBV5-1 and J is TRBJ2-7; 11 bases match TRBD2. The CDR3 is 15 residues long. Germline assignment: CDR1 SGHRS and CDR2 YFSETQ. V lost 1 base, J lost 4 bases, and 4 bases stayed unmatched. In DNA, the CDR3 is TGCGCCAGCAGCTTGATAGCGGGAGGGCCTTACGAGCAGTACTTC. Translating gives CASSLIAGGPYEQYF.

J is TRBJ1-1 and V is TRBV7-2; D remains ambiguous. The germline V gene encodes CDR1 SGHTA and CDR2 FQGNSA. The length of the CDR3 is 16 residues. V was pared by 3 bases and J by 3 bases, with 17 bases between. CDR3 residues: CASSFGVGLKDTEAFF. The CDR3 DNA reads as TGTGCCAGCAGCTTTGGTGTCGGTTTAAAGGACACTGAAGCTTTCTTT.

This clone was seen more than once but under ten times. The chain carries TRBV15 and TRBJ2-1; D gene ambiguous. Germline V CDR1 and CDR2: LNHNV, YYDKDF (reference sequence). The CDR3 loop spans 13 amino acids. Between the trimmed V and J ends, which lost 0 bases and 7 bases, there was a span of 7 bases. The CDR3 here is CATSRDPGNEQFF. CDR3 bases: TGTGCCACCAGCAGAGATCCCGGGAATGAGCAGTTCTTC.

The J gene is TRBJ2-7, the V gene TRBV27, with 8 bases identical to TRBD1. Trimming took 6 bases from V and 6 from J; bases not matched to a gene: 7. The germline CDR1 and CDR2 sequences are MNHEY and SMNVEV (reference sequence). This CDR3 has 13 amino acids. DNA for the CDR3: TGTGCCAGCAGGAAGGCAGGGACAGGCGAGCAGTACTTC. Amino acid sequence: CASRKAGTGEQYF.

This chain uses TRBV30 with TRBJ2-6; no definite D call. Trimming took 0 bases from V and 4 from J, leaving 4 bases between them. CDR3 length: 13 amino acids. The germline gives CDR1 GTSNPN, CDR2 SVGIG (reference sequence). The CDR3 DNA reads TGTGCCTGGAGTGTATTCGGGGCCAACGTCCTGACTTTC. Its protein product is CAWSVFGANVLTF.

The chain couples TRBV30 to TRBJ2-3, with 7 bases identical to TRBD2. Germline V gene lookup returns CDR1 GTSNPN and CDR2 SVGIG (reference sequence). This CDR3 spans 15 amino acids. V lost 2 bases to trimming and J lost 4 bases; unmatched junction nucleotides: 9. CDR3 DNA sequence: TGTGCCTGGAGTAAGGGCGGGAGTTCATCAGATACGCAGTATTTT. It encodes CAWSKGGSSSDTQYF.

The chain couples TRBV7-2 to TRBJ2-1; possibly TRBD1 for D (5 bases). The germline V and J ends were trimmed by 4 bases and 6 bases, with 10 bases remaining between them. This CDR3 comprises 13 residues. The germline V gene has CDR1 SGHTA and CDR2 FQGNSA. CDR3 nucleotides: TGTGCCAGCAGCTATACAAGGGGCAATGAGCAGTTCTTC. Its translation: CASSYTRGNEQFF.

V and J are TRBV19 and TRBJ2-3; no clear D. The germline V and J ends were trimmed by 11 bases and 4 bases, with 13 bases remaining between them. Germline V gives CDR1 LNHDA, CDR2 SQIVND (reference sequence). The CDR3 covers 12 residues. CDR3 DNA sequence: TGTGCCGCCGGACCCTTCGCAGATACGCAGTATTTT. Translating it yields CAAGPFADTQYF. The complete variable domain, with remaining parts taken from reference TRBV19 and TRBJ2-3, reads DGGITQSPKYLFRKEGQNVTLSCEQNLNHDAMYWYRQDPGQGLRLIYYSQIVNDFQKGDIAEGYSVSREKKESFPLTVTSAQKNPTAFYLCAAGPFADTQYFGPGTRLTVL.

The chain couples TRBV28 to TRBJ1-4; D gene unclear. V was trimmed by 3 bases and J by 12 bases, leaving 20 bases between them. The CDR3 sequence is 15 residues long. Germline loops: CDR1 MDHEN, CDR2 SYDVKM. As DNA, the CDR3 is TGTGCCAGCAGTTTTTTCTGGGTAGGGCTGTCGGAACTGTTTTTT. It yields the protein CASSFFWVGLSELFF.

J is TRBJ2-3 and V is TRBV28; 11 nucleotides agree with TRBD2. Trimming took 6 bases from V and 4 from J; bases not matched to a gene: 6. CDR3 length: 15 residues. Germline V CDR1 and CDR2: MDHEN, SYDVKM. CDR3 nucleotides: TGTGCCAGCAGCCCTTGGGGACTAGCGGCAGATACGCAGTATTTT. Its translation is CASSPWGLAADTQYF.

This chain connects TRBV7-3 to TRBJ2-3; D may be TRBD2 (5 bases). From germline, CDR1 is SGHTA and CDR2 FQGTGA. The CDR3 consists of 13 residues. Trimming left V 3 bases short and J 6 bases short, with 10 bases between. CDR3 loop: CASSLGVGDTQYF. The CDR3 DNA reads TGTGCCAGCAGCTTGGGAGTTGGCGATACGCAGTATTTT.

J is TRBJ2-4 and V is TRBV6-5; D is unclear. The V and J ends lost 5 bases and 4 bases respectively, with 9 bases between them. The CDR3 runs 13 residues. CDR1 is MNHEY, CDR2 SVGAGI, per germline. Here the CDR3 DNA reads TGTGCCAGCAGTACGGTGATTAAAAACATTCAGTACTTC. Translation gives CASSTVIKNIQYF.

This chain uses TRBV9 with TRBJ1-4; D unresolved. Germline CDR1 reads SGDLS; CDR2 reads YYNGEE. The CDR3 is 14 residues long. V was cut by 3 bases and J by 10 bases, with 16 bases left in between. CDR3 region: CASSAGFLAAKLFF. CDR3 coding DNA: TGTGCCAGCAGCGCCGGGTTCTTAGCAGCAAAACTGTTTTTT.

The V and J genes are TRBV4-2 and TRBJ2-1; 10 bases match TRBD2. In germline, CDR1 is LGHNA, CDR2 YNFKEQ. The ends lost 0 bases at V and 0 bases at J; junction bases unmatched: 8. The CDR3 sequence is 19 residues long. The CDR3 DNA reads as TGTGCCAGCAGCCAAGATAGAATAGCGGGGGGTTACTCCTACAATGAGCAGTTCTTC. Amino acid sequence: CASSQDRIAGGYSYNEQFF.

On this clone itself: Its ends do not fully match the called genes, so a read error is possible. This chain connects TRBV7-7 to TRBJ2-3; unclear D gene. Germline V gives CDR1 SSHAT, CDR2 FNYEAQ (reference sequence). The CDR3 runs to 13 residues. The CDR3 protein is CASSQRYTDTQYF. Written as DNA, the CDR3 is TGTGCTAGCAGCCAAAGGTACACAGATACGCAGTATTTT.

The rearrangement joins TRBV28 to TRBJ2-7; D ambiguous. This CDR3 spans 11 amino acids. Germline V gene lookup returns CDR1 MDHEN and CDR2 SYDVKM. Trimming pared 5 bases from V and 5 bases from J, leaving 7 bases between. The CDR3 reads CASSAGNEQYF. The CDR3 DNA sequence: TGTGCCAGCAGTGCCGGTAACGAGCAGTACTTC.

This sequence joins TRBV9 and TRBJ2-5; 9 bases are shared with TRBD2. The CDR3 has 16 amino acids. The V gene end was trimmed by 2 bases and the J gene end by 5 bases; junction bases not matched to a gene: 10. Germline loops: CDR1 SGDLS, CDR2 YYNGEE. DNA of the CDR3: TGTGCCAGCAGCGTGGGATCGGGACTAGCTTGGGAGACCCAGTACTTC. Its protein product is CASSVGSGLAWETQYF.

The chain uses TRBV4-3 and TRBJ2-6; tentatively, D is TRBD1 (6 bases). Germline CDR1 and CDR2: LGHNA and YSLEER. V was trimmed by 3 bases and J by 2 bases, leaving 11 bases between them. The CDR3 totals 16 residues. The CDR3 loop is CASSQNAGAGANVLTF. CDR3 coding DNA: TGCGCCAGCAGCCAGAACGCAGGGGCTGGGGCCAACGTCCTGACTTTC.

This clone was detected a few times. This chain connects TRBV5-1 to TRBJ2-1, with 10 bases fitting TRBD2. Germline trimming cut 4 bases from V and 2 bases from J; bases unmatched to any gene: 12. The germline gives CDR1 SGHRS, CDR2 YFSETQ. The CDR3 is 18 residues long. The CDR3 DNA is TGCGCCAGCAGCCAAGCCAGCCGGAGCGGGAGGGCCTACAATGAGCAGTTCTTC. It translates to CASSQASRSGRAYNEQFF. Drawing the rest from reference TRBV5-1 and TRBJ2-1, the complete variable domain is KAGVTQTPRYLIKTRGQQVTLSCSPISGHRSVSWYQQTPGQGLQFLFEYFSETQRNKGNFPGRFSGRQFSNSRSEMNVSTLELGDSALYLCASSQASRSGRAYNEQFFGPGTRLTVL.

This sequence joins TRBV7-3 and TRBJ2-3, with TRBD2 matching over 11 bases. Germline values: CDR1 SGHTA, CDR2 FQGTGA. There are 18 residues in the CDR3. The trim removed 2 bases at V and 0 bases at J, leaving 7 bases unmatched. CDR3 in DNA: TGTGCCAGCAGCTTAGGGGGGACTAGCGGAACTAGCACAGATACGCAGTATTTT. It is translated as CASSLGGTSGTSTDTQYF.

The chain employs TRBV7-2 and TRBJ2-5; 11 bases match TRBD2. The assigned J gene may be wrong: the sequence end matches TRBJ2-7 better. The CDR3 runs 15 residues. Germline CDR1 reads SGHTA; CDR2 reads FQGNSA. For the CDR3, the DNA is TGTGCCAGCAGCCCCTATAGCGGGAGGGCCTCCGAGCAGTACTTC. This sequence encodes CASSPYSGRASEQYF.